The 27 T cell receptor beta chains given below trace back to one sample, sequenced in a study of T cells in localized non-small cell lung cancer (dated by TCRdb to about 2020). Library preparation was by the immunoSEQ multiplex PCR assay. TCRdb mirrors the immuneACCESS table, restricted to in-frame sequences. Some clones are absent from its copies; in checked studies, under half trace to an unresolved V gene, and the reason for the others is unknown. This sample has about 33,000 clones in its table, and under 85% of those were observed once. Jointly, the top ten make up 36% of the sample. The sequencing used peripheral blood, collected before any cancer treatment. These receptors were obtained from a male donor aged 60 or older with stage II squamous cell lung carcinoma.

V gene TRBV20-1 combines with J gene TRBJ2-1; 7 positions agree with TRBD1. The ends lost 5 bases at V and 6 bases at J; junction bases unmatched: 1. The germline gives CDR1 DFQATT, CDR2 SNEGSKA (reference sequence). This CDR3 contains 11 residues. CDR3 sequence reads: CSAGDSNEQFF. CDR3 nucleotides: TGCAGTGCTGGGGACAGCAATGAGCAGTTCTTC.

V gene TRBV11-3 combines with J gene TRBJ2-2; 7 nucleotides align to TRBD1. The CDR3 covers 13 residues. CDR1 SGHNT and CDR2 YENEEA come from the germline V gene. V was pared by 6 bases and J by 8 bases, with 6 bases of the junction left unmatched. The CDR3 region has the DNA TGTGCCAGCAGTTGGACAGGTTTGGGGGAGCTGTTTTTT. This codes for CASSWTGLGELFF.

The chain carries TRBV2 and TRBJ2-7; TRBD2 is a possible D gene (5 bases). With 7 bases removed from V and 2 bases from J, the gap between germline ends came to 9 bases. CDR3 length: 12 amino acids. Per the germline V gene, CDR1 is SNHLY and CDR2 is FYNNEI. CDR3 sequence (DNA): TGTGCCAGCACCGCCGGGGCCTACGAGCAGTACTTC. Its translation is CASTAGAYEQYF.

The V and J genes are TRBV10-3 and TRBJ2-3; maybe TRBD2 (5 bases). Trimming left V 10 bases short and J 3 bases short, with 8 bases between. This CDR3 spans 11 amino acids. The germline CDR1 and CDR2 sequences are ENHRY and SYGVKD. CDR3 region: CATGVTDTQYF. The CDR3, as DNA: TGTGCCACCGGGGTTACAGATACGCAGTATTTT.

The chain uses TRBV5-1 and TRBJ1-4; D possibly corresponds to TRBD1 (6 bases). The CDR3 totals 15 residues. V lost 3 bases and J lost 5, with 14 bases in between. The germline CDR1 and CDR2 sequences are SGHRS and YFSETQ. In DNA, the CDR3 is TGCGCCAGCAGCTCTCCAGGGGCTAAAAATGAAAAACTGTTTTTT. Protein: CASSSPGAKNEKLFF.

The chain uses TRBV2 and TRBJ2-1; TRBD1 is a possible D gene (5 bases). V lost 4 bases, J lost 6 bases, and 13 bases lay in between. This CDR3 region has 14 residues. CDR1 is SNHLY, CDR2 FYNNEI, per germline. The CDR3 region has the DNA TGTGCCAGCAGTGCGGAAGGGGTGGGCAATGAGCAGTTCTTC. Protein product: CASSAEGVGNEQFF.

The V call is TRBV10-3, the J call TRBJ2-7; 7 bases match TRBD2. V lost 0 bases to trimming and J lost 2 bases; unmatched junction nucleotides: 7. This CDR3 comprises 16 residues. Germline loops: CDR1 ENHRY, CDR2 SYGVKD. DNA of the CDR3: TGTGCCATCAGTGAGTCGGGGCGGGAGACAACCTACGAGCAGTACTTC. As protein: CAISESGRETTYEQYF.

This chain joins TRBV19 and TRBJ1-2; D unclear. Trimming took 5 bases from V and 2 from J, leaving 6 bases between them. Germline V gene sequence: CDR1 LNHDA, CDR2 SQIVND (reference sequence). This CDR3 region has 12 residues. In DNA, the CDR3 is TGTGCCAGTAGTGAGGGAAACTATGGCTACACCTTC. This encodes CASSEGNYGYTF.

V usage is TRBV6-1 and J usage is TRBJ2-5; D tentatively reads TRBD1 or TRBD2 (6 bases each). The germline V gene has CDR1 MNHNS and CDR2 SASEGT. The V gene lost 5 bases and the J gene lost 4 bases, with 14 bases spanning the gap. This CDR3 region has 14 residues. CDR3 region: CASSPHGGGETQYF. The DNA for the CDR3 is TGTGCCAGCAGTCCCCACGGAGGGGGAGAGACCCAGTACTTC.

The DNA for the CDR3 is TGCGCCAGCAGCCTCCAACCGAGCGGGGGGGCGACCGGGGAGCTGTTTTTT. Translation gives CASSLQPSGGATGELFF. V and J are TRBV4-1 and TRBJ2-2; 10 bases match TRBD2. CDR3 size: 17 residues. Looked up from germline, CDR1 is MGHRA and CDR2 is YSYEKL. Trimming removed 4 bases from V and 5 bases from J; junction bases left unmatched: 10.

The table lists this clone with a few counts. The chain has TRBV29-1 and TRBJ1-5, with 10 bases that match TRBD1. The V gene's germline CDR1 is SQVTM and CDR2 ANQGSEA. J was trimmed by 10 bases and V by 6 bases; bases with no gene match: 9. CDR3 length: 13 amino acids. Here the CDR3 reads CSVSGDRGLPQHF. For the CDR3, the DNA is TGCAGCGTCTCCGGTGACAGGGGGCTTCCCCAGCATTTT.

V and J are TRBV11-3 and TRBJ1-1, with D perhaps matching TRBD1 (6 bases). V was clipped by 1 base and J by 7 bases, with 13 bases between them. The CDR3 sequence is 14 residues long. The germline CDR1 and CDR2 sequences are SGHNT and YENEEA. The CDR3 loop reads CASSLVSGAGEAFF. In DNA form, the CDR3 reads TGTGCCAGCAGCTTAGTTTCGGGGGCAGGTGAAGCTTTCTTT.

CDR3 nucleotides: TGTGCCAGCAGCTTCCGCGGAAACTATGGCTACACCTTC. Its protein product is CASSFRGNYGYTF. The chain recombines TRBV7-2 with TRBJ1-2, with D hard to call. V was shortened by 3 bases and J by 2 bases, with 7 bases between the two germline ends. The germline V gene encodes CDR1 SGHTA and CDR2 FQGNSA. This CDR3 contains 13 residues.

The chain links TRBV5-1 to TRBJ2-1, with 9 bases identical to TRBD1. The CDR3 extends over 13 amino acids. V dropped 4 bases and J dropped 8; count of bases not matched to a gene: 4. Germline CDR1 SGHRS, CDR2 YFSETQ. The CDR3 DNA sequence: TGCGCCAGCAGCCGGGGACAGGGCGATGAGCAGTTCTTC. Amino acids: CASSRGQGDEQFF.

The chain combines TRBV19 with TRBJ2-1, with a possible D match to TRBD2 (6 bases). This CDR3 is built from 15 residues. V lost 2 bases to trimming and J lost 0 bases, with 8 bases between them. Germline V CDR1 and CDR2: LNHDA, SQIVND (reference sequence). The CDR3 region is CASSISGSSYNEQFF. CDR3 nucleotides: TGTGCCAGTAGTATATCCGGGAGCTCCTACAATGAGCAGTTCTTC.

The chain has TRBV29-1 and TRBJ2-7; D ambiguous. This CDR3 has 11 residues. Germline CDR1 reads SQVTM; CDR2 reads ANQGSEA. With 6 bases removed from V and 0 bases from J, the gap between germline ends came to 6 bases. Here the CDR3 reads CSVTLSYEQYF. CDR3 in DNA: TGCAGCGTCACCCTCTCCTACGAGCAGTACTTC.

V and J are TRBV5-1 and TRBJ1-2; D gene unclear. This CDR3 has 13 residues. Trimming shortened V by 3 bases and J by 4 bases, and 10 bases separated the two germline ends. Per the germline V gene, CDR1 is SGHRS and CDR2 is YFSETQ. The CDR3 nucleotides read TGCGCCAGCAGCTCGGAGGGCCTCTATGGCTACACCTTC. It yields the protein CASSSEGLYGYTF.

The rearrangement uses TRBV28 and TRBJ2-2; D is possibly TRBD1 (7 bases). The CDR3 has 16 residues. The V and J ends lost 6 bases and 4 bases respectively, with 18 bases between them. Per the germline V gene, CDR1 is MDHEN and CDR2 is SYDVKM. The CDR3 reads CASRGGDRVGTGELFF. CDR3 DNA sequence: TGTGCCAGCAGGGGGGGAGACAGGGTGGGCACCGGGGAGCTGTTTTTT. The whole variable domain, remainder taken from reference TRBV28 and TRBJ2-2, is DVKVTQSSRYLVKRTGEKVFLECVQDMDHENMFWYRQDPGLGLRLIYFSYDVKMKEKGDIPEGYSVSREKKERFSLILESASTNQTSMYLCASRGGDRVGTGELFFGEGSRLTVL.

Concerning this clone: Compared with germline, one end of the junction differs, possibly owing to a read error. This chain uses TRBV18 with TRBJ2-1; 9 nucleotides agree with TRBD2. The length of the CDR3 is 17 residues. Germline CDR1 and CDR2: KGHSH and LQKENI. CDR3 protein: CVSSPPGAGGRLNEQFF. The CDR3 DNA follows: TGTGTCAGCTCACCACCAGGAGCGGGGGGCCGTCTCAATGAGCAGTTCTTC.

The chain has TRBV19 and TRBJ1-1, with 7 bases matching TRBD1. This CDR3 has 16 amino acids. J lost 3 bases, V lost 5 bases, and 12 bases had no gene match. The V gene's germline CDR1 is LNHDA and CDR2 SQIVND (reference sequence). The CDR3 loop reads CASSPRRQGTDTEAFF. The CDR3 DNA is TGTGCCAGTAGTCCCCGACGACAGGGAACGGACACTGAAGCTTTCTTT.

This sequence joins TRBV7-2 and TRBJ1-2; D is possibly TRBD1 (5 bases). The germline V gene has CDR1 SGHTA and CDR2 FQGNSA. This CDR3 has 14 residues. V dropped 1 base and J dropped 4 bases, with 10 bases sitting between them. The CDR3 DNA sequence: TGTGCCAGCAGCTTAGGGGGCCAGGGCTATGGCTACACCTTC. Protein: CASSLGGQGYGYTF.

The genes are TRBV6-5 and TRBJ1-5; TRBD1 is a possible D gene (6 bases). Germline V gene lookup returns CDR1 MNHEY and CDR2 SVGAGI. The CDR3 extends over 13 amino acids. V shed 5 bases and J shed 3 bases, with 8 bases lying between them. The CDR3 DNA reads TGTGCCAGCAGTCCAGGGGTCAATCAGCCCCAGCATTTT. It translates to CASSPGVNQPQHF.

This chain connects TRBV11-3 to TRBJ1-1; D is unclear. Between the trimmed V and J ends, which lost 1 base and 2 bases, there was a span of 5 bases. Germline CDR1 SGHNT, CDR2 YENEEA. The CDR3 sequence is 13 residues long. CDR3 bases: TGTGCCAGCAGCTTAGCAGCCAACACTGAAGCTTTCTTT. Translation: CASSLAANTEAFF.

The rearrangement uses TRBV18 and TRBJ2-7; D may be TRBD2 (6 bases). CDR1 KGHSH and CDR2 LQKENI come from the germline V gene. Trimming removed 3 bases from V and 7 bases from J, with 16 bases in between. The length of the CDR3 is 14 residues. The CDR3 nucleotides read TGTGCCAGCTCACCTTCCGGGGGTAGAGGTGAGCAGTACTTC. It yields the protein CASSPSGGRGEQYF.

This clone is labeled as medium-sized. V gene TRBV4-1 combines with J gene TRBJ2-7; 10 bases fit TRBD2. The CDR3 is 17 amino acids. Germline values: CDR1 MGHRA, CDR2 YSYEKL. With 4 bases clipped from V and 7 bases from J, the junction kept 16 bases outside the gene matches. CDR3 nucleotides: TGCGCCAGCAGCCGAGCGCCGGGGCTAGCGGGGGCTCGAGAGCAGTACTTC. It is translated as CASSRAPGLAGAREQYF.

The chain joins TRBV7-3 to TRBJ1-2; 9 bases map to TRBD1. V dropped 5 bases and J dropped 6; count of bases not matched to a gene: 7. CDR3 length: 14 residues. The germline CDR1 and CDR2 sequences are SGHTA and FQGTGA. The CDR3, as DNA: TGTGCCAGCAGCCTAAATCGACAGGGGGATGGCTACACCTTC. This encodes CASSLNRQGDGYTF.

This clone has only a few counts. The CDR3, as DNA: TGTGCCAGCAGTGAAGCCGGGGATGTGACTGAAGCTTTCTTT. This sequence encodes CASSEAGDVTEAFF. The chain combines TRBV2 with TRBJ1-1; D unresolved. CDR1 and CDR2 (germline): SNHLY, FYNNEI. The CDR3 spans 14 residues. The V end was cut by 0 bases, the J end by 5 bases, with 10 bases between. The variable domain in full, with the rest retrieved from reference TRBV2 and TRBJ1-1, is EPEVTQTPSHQVTQMGQEVILRCVPISNHLYFYWYRQILGQKVEFLVSFYNNEISEKSEIFDDQFSVERPDGSNFTLKIRSTKLEDSAMYFCASSEAGDVTEAFFGQGTRLTVV.